A single sample is the source of the 20 T cell receptor beta chains below, sequenced in a study of T cells after posttransplantation cyclophosphamide. Sequencing was performed with immunoSEQ multiplex PCR; in TCRdb, only in-frame clones are kept and a portion is missing. Observed in the sample are approximately 24,000 clones, none of them singletons. The sample comprised PBMCs. Receptors were obtained from a man in his fifties in good health, CMV-negative, and a related stem cell transplant donor.

This clone was observed at least ten times. The chain uses TRBV6-1 and TRBJ2-2; 8 bases line up with TRBD1. The CDR3 sequence is 13 residues long. Germline assignment: CDR1 MNHNS and CDR2 SASEGT. Trimming removed 7 bases from V and 3 bases from J; junction bases left unmatched: 1. CDR3 in amino acids: CASKTGDTGELFF. In DNA form, the CDR3 reads TGTGCCAGCAAGACAGGGGACACCGGGGAGCTGTTTTTT.

This clone came up many times. V usage is TRBV19 and J usage is TRBJ1-5, with no clear D. V lost 6 bases and J 7 bases, leaving 10 bases between the germline ends. This CDR3 comprises 12 residues. Per the germline V gene, CDR1 is LNHDA and CDR2 is SQIVND (reference sequence). CDR3 loop: CASRSPQQPQHF. Here the CDR3 DNA reads TGTGCCAGTAGATCTCCACAACAGCCCCAGCATTTT.

This clone was counted many times. The rearrangement uses TRBV5-1 and TRBJ2-3; 7 bases agree with TRBD1. Trimming cost V 3 bases and J 0 bases; bases outside gene matches: 7. The CDR3 has 16 amino acids. Looked up from germline, CDR1 is SGHRS and CDR2 is YFSETQ. DNA for the CDR3: TGCGCCAGCAGCTCCGGGACAGTTTCTAGCACAGATACGCAGTATTTT. It is translated as CASSSGTVSSTDTQYF.

This clone has ten or more counts. This chain links TRBV5-1 with TRBJ1-2; unclear D gene. The V gene lost 0 bases and the J gene lost 4 bases, with 13 bases spanning the gap. The CDR3 spans 15 residues. Per germline, CDR1 SGHRS and CDR2 YFSETQ. CDR3 protein: CASSLDPPTSYGYTF. CDR3 nucleotide sequence: TGCGCCAGCAGCTTGGATCCACCCACTTCCTATGGCTACACCTTC.

In its sample, this clone was seen many times. The chain joins TRBV9 to TRBJ2-3; possible D gene TRBD2, 5 bases. The germline CDR1 and CDR2 sequences are SGDLS and YYNGEE. V lost 0 bases, J lost 1 base, and 9 bases lay in between. This CDR3 contains 15 residues. The CDR3 loop reads CASSVANGGTDTQYF. For the CDR3, the DNA is TGTGCCAGCAGCGTAGCTAACGGGGGCACAGATACGCAGTATTTT.

This clone was counted ten times or more. V is TRBV6-1 and J is TRBJ2-1; D not resolved. The CDR3 loop spans 15 amino acids. Trimming shortened V by 0 bases and J by 8 bases, and 14 bases separated the two germline ends. The germline CDR1 and CDR2 sequences are MNHNS and SASEGT. DNA of the CDR3: TGTGCCAGCAGTGAAGCTCCCCAGGTTGGCCATGAGCAGTTCTTC. The encoded protein is CASSEAPQVGHEQFF.

This clone has ten or more counts. The chain combines TRBV6-1 with TRBJ2-7; no definite D call. The germline CDR1 and CDR2 sequences are MNHNS and SASEGT. The CDR3 has 14 amino acids. The V end was cut by 1 base, the J end by 3 bases, with 10 bases between. CDR3 amino acids: CASSEVRTVYEQYF. The CDR3, as DNA: TGTGCCAGCAGTGAAGTTAGAACAGTCTACGAGCAGTACTTC.

This clone was recorded at least ten times. The chain recombines TRBV6-5 with TRBJ1-6, with D tentatively TRBD1 (5 bases). CDR1 and CDR2 from the germline V gene are MNHEY and SVGAGI. The germline V and J ends were trimmed by 7 bases and 7 bases, with 14 bases remaining between them. This CDR3 contains 14 residues. CDR3 amino acids: CASTAAGPNSPLHF. In nucleotides, the CDR3 is TGTGCCAGCACCGCGGCGGGGCCGAATTCACCCCTCCACTTT.

This clone was recorded at least ten times. This chain joins TRBV7-2 and TRBJ2-7, with TRBD2 matching 14 bases. The CDR3 contains 18 residues. Trimming removed 4 bases from V and 1 base from J; junction bases left unmatched: 9. Per germline, CDR1 SGHTA and CDR2 FQGNSA. The CDR3 bases are TGTGCCAGCAGCTACCAGACTAGCGGGAGGGCCTCTTCCTACGAGCAGTACTTC. Protein sequence: CASSYQTSGRASSYEQYF.

This clone came up many times. The genes are TRBV15 and TRBJ1-1; possible D gene TRBD1, 6 bases. The CDR3 runs 17 residues. Germline V gene data show CDR1 as LNHNV and CDR2 as YYDKDF (reference sequence). The V and J ends lost 3 bases and 0 bases respectively, with 17 bases between them. CDR3 DNA: TGTGCCACCAGCAGTGGGACGGACAGCTCGATGAACACTGAAGCTTTCTTT. Translating gives CATSSGTDSSMNTEAFF.

In this sample, this clone turned up many times. The CDR3 sequence is CASSRLAGGRDTQYF. The CDR3, as DNA: TGTGCCAGCAGTAGACTAGCGGGAGGCCGCGATACGCAGTATTTT. The chain recombines TRBV6-5 with TRBJ2-3; 13 nucleotides agree with TRBD2. Germline loops: CDR1 MNHEY, CDR2 SVGAGI. V lost 5 bases, J lost 6 bases, and 5 bases stayed unmatched. The CDR3 consists of 15 residues.

There are many counts of this clone. The chain has TRBV7-3 and TRBJ2-7; no clear D gene. The CDR3 length is 14 residues. The ends were cut back, 2 bases at V and 5 bases at J, with 13 bases in the middle. CDR1 and CDR2 (germline): SGHTA, FQGTGA. CDR3 sequence reads: CASSLWAGPHEQYF. CDR3 nucleotide sequence: TGTGCCAGCAGCTTATGGGCTGGTCCCCACGAGCAGTACTTC. The complete variable domain, with remaining parts taken from reference TRBV7-3 and TRBJ2-7, reads GAGVSQTPSNKVTEKGKYVELRCDPISGHTALYWYRQSLGQGPEFLIYFQGTGAADDSGLPNDRFFAVRPEGSVSTLKIQRTERGDSAVYLCASSLWAGPHEQYFGPGTRLTVT.

The table lists this clone with many counts. At one of its ends the junction is not consistent with the germline gene, which may arise from a read error. The chain combines TRBV28 with TRBJ2-7; D gene unclear. The germline V gene encodes CDR1 MDHEN and CDR2 SYDVKM. The CDR3 spans 13 residues. The CDR3 loop is CASSALDSYEQCF. The CDR3 bases are TGTGCCAGCAGCGCCCTAGACTCATACGAGCAGTGCTTC.

There are many counts of this clone. This rearrangement joins TRBV15 to TRBJ2-3; TRBD1 matches 7 bases. The germline V gene has CDR1 LNHNV and CDR2 YYDKDF (reference sequence). V dropped 2 bases and J dropped 5; count of bases not matched to a gene: 10. The CDR3 runs to 16 residues. CDR3 in DNA: TGTGCCACCAGCAGACCCGGGACAGTTGGAAAAGATACGCAGTATTTT. Translating gives CATSRPGTVGKDTQYF.

Many counts were recorded for this clone. The same CDR3 is also encoded by other DNA sequences in this sample. The rearrangement joins TRBV7-9 to TRBJ2-1; 8 bases line up with TRBD2. The trim removed 0 bases at V and 1 base at J, leaving 2 bases unmatched. Germline CDR1 SEHNR, CDR2 FQNEAQ (reference sequence). The CDR3 length is 16 residues. CDR3 amino acids: CASSLALAGSYNEQFF. For the CDR3, the DNA is TGTGCCAGCAGCTTAGCGCTAGCGGGTTCCTACAATGAGCAGTTCTTC.

This clone came up many times. The J gene is TRBJ2-3, the V gene TRBV9; 13 bases match TRBD2. The germline V gene has CDR1 SGDLS and CDR2 YYNGEE. This CDR3 has 16 amino acids. Trimming cost V 0 bases and J 6 bases; bases outside gene matches: 4. CDR3 region: CASSVAPTSGRDTQYF. The CDR3 nucleotides are TGTGCCAGCAGCGTAGCCCCGACTAGCGGGAGGGATACGCAGTATTTT.

This clone has ten or more counts. The chain combines TRBV6-5 with TRBJ2-5; D uncertain. V dropped 0 bases and J dropped 2 bases, with 10 bases sitting between them. CDR1 is MNHEY and CDR2 is SVGAGI in the germline V gene. The CDR3 loop spans 15 amino acids. The CDR3 nucleotides read TGTGCCAGCAGTTACTCGATTTCGGGTCAAGAGACCCAGTACTTC. Residues: CASSYSISGQETQYF.

This clone came up many times. The chain links TRBV9 to TRBJ1-2; weak D call: TRBD1 (6 bases). V was pared by 4 bases and J by 5 bases, with 18 bases between. This CDR3 has 15 residues. The germline V gene encodes CDR1 SGDLS and CDR2 YYNGEE. CDR3 coding DNA: TGTGCCAGCAGCTTCCGTGACAGGATGGAGTATGGCTACACCTTC. Translating gives CASSFRDRMEYGYTF.

This clone has at least ten counts. This chain uses TRBV27 with TRBJ1-6; TRBD1 is a possible D gene (6 bases). V lost 0 bases, J lost 10 bases, and 10 bases lay in between. Germline CDR1 is MNHEY and CDR2 is SMNVEV (reference sequence). The CDR3 has 14 residues. In DNA, the CDR3 is TGTGCCAGCAGTTTATCACAGGGTCGGTCACCCCTCCACTTT. It yields the protein CASSLSQGRSPLHF.

This clone was seen many times. The chain couples TRBV7-3 to TRBJ2-6; D not certain. Germline CDR1 is SGHTA and CDR2 is FQGTGA. Trimming pared 2 bases from V and 4 bases from J, leaving 15 bases between. This CDR3 is built from 17 residues. In DNA form, the CDR3 reads TGTGCCAGCAGCTTAGAAGGAGTAATGTACGGGGCCAACGTCCTGACTTTC. It encodes CASSLEGVMYGANVLTF.